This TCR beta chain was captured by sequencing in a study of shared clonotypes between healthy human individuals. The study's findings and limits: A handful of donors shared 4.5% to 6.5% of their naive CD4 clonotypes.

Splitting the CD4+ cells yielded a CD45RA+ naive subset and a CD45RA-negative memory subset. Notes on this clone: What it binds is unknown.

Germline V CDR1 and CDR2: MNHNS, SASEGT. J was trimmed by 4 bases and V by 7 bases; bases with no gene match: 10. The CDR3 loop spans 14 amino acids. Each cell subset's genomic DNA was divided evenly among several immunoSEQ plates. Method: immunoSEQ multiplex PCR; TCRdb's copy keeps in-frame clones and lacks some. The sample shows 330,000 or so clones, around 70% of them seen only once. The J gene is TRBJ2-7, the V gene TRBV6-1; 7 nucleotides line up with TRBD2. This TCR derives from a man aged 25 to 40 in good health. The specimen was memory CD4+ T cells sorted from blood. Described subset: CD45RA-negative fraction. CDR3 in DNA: TGTGCCAGCAATACCCAGGGAGGGTGGTACGAGCAGTACTTC. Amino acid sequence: CASNTQGGWYEQYF.